This TCR beta chain was found in a study of T cell responses to AZD1222 COVID-19 vaccine. Findings and caveats of the study: Repertoires in all cases were sampled only once the peak T cell response had passed. Only six or seven AZD1222 recipients were seropositive at baseline.

TCRdb keeps only in-frame clones here, not all; method: immunoSEQ multiplex PCR. The sample carries 120,000 to 150,000 clones, approximately 90% recorded once. On this clone: Its antigen remains unknown.

The sequence came from an adult who received the AZD1222 COVID-19 vaccine. The material sequenced was peripheral blood, taken 28 days after the second AZD1222 dose.

Written as DNA, the CDR3 is TGTGCCAGCAGCGCGGGACCGAGGAACACTGAAGCTTTCTTT. Amino acid sequence: CASSAGPRNTEAFF. The J gene is TRBJ1-1, the V gene TRBV9; possibly TRBD1 for D (5 bases). The germline V gene has CDR1 SGDLS and CDR2 YYNGEE. The CDR3 length is 14 residues. The germline V and J ends were trimmed by 3 bases and 1 base, with 10 bases remaining between them. The full variable domain, in which reference TRBV9 and TRBJ1-1 provide the parts outside the CDR3, is DSGVTQTPKHLITATGQRVTLRCSPRSGDLSVYWYQQSLDQGLQFLIQYYNGEERAKGNILERFSAQQFPDLHSELNLSSLELGDSALYFCASSAGPRNTEAFFGQGTRLTVV.